The present entry profiles one TCR beta chain with its context. Its antigen remains undetermined. One base away there is no much larger clone; base qualities are not given. Healthy HIV-negative adults with no recently reported acute infections or vaccinations were included as donors. Every donor was a Caucasian adult living in Nashville, Tennessee, USA. CD4+ T cells were enriched by magnetic negative selection; naive cells were then positively selected on CD45RA, and the negative fraction formed the memory subset. Blood was obtained by leukapheresis, after which PBMCs were separated by Ficoll-Histopaque density gradient centrifugation and cryopreserved in liquid nitrogen vapor phase. Analytical flow cytometry was used to check the purity and quantity of each magnetically sorted T cell population. Genomic DNA was isolated from every sorted fraction and measured by UV absorbance on a Nanodrop 2000c.

These data belong to a study of shared clonotypes between healthy human individuals (dated by TCRdb to about 2020). Regarding the study in general: The cohort comprised a couple of women and a few men aged 18 to 49 years. Leukapheresis yielded between about 0.94 and 10 billion PBMCs per donor. Different laboratories and diverse techniques were used to prepare libraries and sequence TCR repertoires, to increase sequencing depth and limit assay-specific biases. Per donor, three plates each were used for CD4 naive and CD4 memory, two for CD8 naive, and one for CD8 memory. Blood TCR repertoires of roughly five healthy adults were deeply sequenced to estimate repertoire size and the extent of clonotype sharing between individuals.

The paper as a whole reports these results and caveats: Higher generation probabilities were observed for clonotypes shared by all four sorted-subset donors than for non-shared clonotypes. Even with the large sequencing depth, rarefaction of the sorted-subset datasets indicated that sequencing was incomplete. Only blood was sampled, and tissue TCR repertoires likely differ from those in blood. When a few donors were compared, the shared fraction of clonotypes was around 5% for naive CD4, around 3.6% for naive CD8, more than 2% for memory CD4, and 0.35% to 0.4% for memory CD8. Because the study included a small number of donors, the genetic and exposure-history diversity represented was limited. Naive subsets generally had larger estimated clonotype richness than memory subsets. Pairwise subsampling led to the expectation that sequencing depth would affect the degree of clonotype sharing among donors.

Inclusive of the bounding cysteine and phenylalanine, the CDR3 is 15 residues long. The read is trimmed to its CDR3 DNA, 45 bases read in frame from base 1. In the germline V gene, CDR1 corresponds to SNHLY and CDR2 to FYNNEI. From V the trimming removes 4 bases and from J it removes 2 bases, while the gene matches leave 2 bases of the junction unaccounted for. Using the deep immunoSEQ assay, TCR CDR3 regions were amplified from genomic DNA by multiplex PCR. Extracted genomic DNA from each cell subset was spread evenly across all wells of several immunoSEQ 96-well plates, with each plate serving as a replicate. For sorted subsets, about 200 ng genomic DNA, equal to tens of thousands of T cell genomes, was loaded into each replicate PCR. The purified libraries were quantified using a Qubit 3.0 fluorometer, sized with a Bioanalyzer 2100, and then quantified again using the KAPA Library Quantification kit. Every immunoSEQ 96-well plate was sequenced on a dedicated single-read 150-cycle Illumina NextSeq 550 flow cell. As for the original processing: The immunoSEQ output contained only junctional sequences without quality scores, so filtering could not match that applied to full-length reads. Sequences were annotated with PyIR, a Python wrapper for IgBLAST v1.9, and V/J genes and CDR3 were assigned using IMGT germline references. Reads were removed for weak V/J assignments (E-value above 1e-6), missing CDR3, stop codons, out-of-frame junctions, or ambiguous translated residues. V3J clonotypes were defined as sequences sharing the same inferred V gene, J gene, and CDR3 amino acid sequence. The percentage overlap between two repertoires was calculated by dividing the number of shared unique clonotypes by the size of the smaller repertoire. Repertoire richness was assessed with RTK rarefaction, the Chao1 estimator, and Recon v2.1 estimates of unobserved clonotypes. OLGA was used to compute generation probabilities for all TCRbeta clonotypes that the gDNA method yielded from a handful of donors. TCRdb took this table from immuneACCESS and kept in-frame rearrangements with V and J called. Such tables lack part of the clones; where checked against another copy, unresolved V genes explain under half of the gap, and the rest is unexplained. Clonal size and the V and J genes are those of that table, whereas D and trimming came from the DNA. The sample table records hundreds of thousands of clones; 73% of these occur just once. In total, the top ten clones hold around 2% of the sample.

The specimen was memory CD4+ T cells sorted from blood. In light of the paper, this sample's cell subset or site label describes: CD45RA-negative fraction. The chain links TRBV2 with TRBJ2-1, with 10 central nucleotides matching TRBD2. This receptor was obtained from a woman in her twenties or thirties in good health. This receptor carries the CDR3 CASSAGTSAYNEQFF. The nucleotides are TGTGCCAGCAGTGCCGGGACTAGCGCCTACAATGAGCAGTTCTTC.